The 15 T cell receptor beta chains below come from one sample, sequenced in a study of cytomegalovirus exposure and HLA in healthy donors (dated by TCRdb to 2016 to 2017). Preparation of the library involved the immunoSEQ multiplex PCR assay. The multiplex PCR relied on a mix of 60 forward primers for TCR Vbeta segments and 13 reverse primers for TCR Jbeta segments. TCRdb took over this immuneACCESS table, retaining in-frame rearrangements with V and J assigned. Such tables are incomplete; in checked studies, under half of the missing clones stem from an unresolved V gene, and the remainder is unexplained. A total of 35,000 to 45,000 clones appear in this sample, about 72% of them only once. Of the sample, approximately 7% falls within the top ten clones. The sample taken for sequencing was PBMCs. All receptors derive from a man aged 30-40 years in good health and CMV-seronegative.

V gene TRBV7-6 combines with J gene TRBJ1-1; a possible D gene is TRBD1 (6 bases). The germline V gene encodes CDR1 SGHVS and CDR2 FNYEAQ. Trimming stripped 5 bases from V and 4 bases from J, with 17 bases between. The CDR3 sequence is 15 residues long. The CDR3 region is CASSREGVGTTEAFF. The DNA for the CDR3 is TGTGCCAGCAGCAGAGAGGGGGTTGGAACCACTGAAGCTTTCTTT.

The gene calls are TRBV15 and TRBJ2-2, with 8 bases identical to TRBD1. This CDR3 is built from 13 residues. Germline assignment: CDR1 LNHNV and CDR2 YYDKDF (reference sequence). V gave up 6 bases and J gave up 5 bases; unmatched junction bases: 2. The CDR3 DNA is TGTGCCACCAGGACAGGGGAAACCGGGGAGCTGTTTTTT. Translating gives CATRTGETGELFF.

This clone was seen a handful of times. The chain couples TRBV14 to TRBJ2-7; weak D call: TRBD2 (5 bases). The CDR3 totals 11 residues. Germline V gene sequence: CDR1 SGHDN, CDR2 FVKESK. Between the trimmed V and J ends, which lost 4 bases and 4 bases, there was a span of 5 bases. The CDR3 region is CASSPGYEQYF. The DNA for the CDR3 is TGTGCCAGCAGCCCGGGGTACGAGCAGTACTTC. The full variable domain, completed using reference TRBV14 and TRBJ2-7, is EAGVTQFPSHSVIEKGQTVTLRCDPISGHDNLYWYRRVMGKEIKFLLHFVKESKQDESGMPNNRFLAERTGGTYSTLKVQPAELEDSGVYFCASSPGYEQYFGPGTRLTVT.

The V and J genes are TRBV6-6 and TRBJ2-7; D may be TRBD1 (6 bases). Germline CDR1 MNHNY, CDR2 SVGAGI (reference sequence). With 4 bases removed from V and 0 bases from J, the gap between germline ends came to 13 bases. CDR3 length: 15 residues. The chain's CDR3 is CASSSPRGNSYEQYF. The CDR3 DNA sequence: TGTGCCAGCAGTTCCCCCAGGGGTAACTCCTACGAGCAGTACTTC.

The rearrangement links TRBV6-1 to TRBJ1-2; D perhaps matches TRBD1 (5 bases). The CDR3 sequence is 15 residues long. V lost 7 bases and J lost 6, with 21 bases in between. Germline lookup yields CDR1 MNHNS and CDR2 SASEGT. The CDR3: CASTVRGDEWNGYTF. DNA for the CDR3: TGTGCCAGCACCGTAAGGGGCGATGAGTGGAATGGCTACACCTTC.

The V and J genes are TRBV5-1 and TRBJ2-7; 9 nucleotides agree with TRBD1. The CDR3 runs to 13 residues. Germline values: CDR1 SGHRS, CDR2 YFSETQ. Germline trimming cut 3 bases from V and 6 bases from J; bases unmatched to any gene: 4. The CDR3 bases are TGCGCCAGCAGCTATGACAGGGGGGCCGAGCAGTACTTC. Translation gives CASSYDRGAEQYF.

The chain is built from TRBV5-4 and TRBJ1-1; 8 bases map to TRBD1. Trimming at V came to 0 bases and at J to 4 bases, leaving 8 bases not matched to a gene. The CDR3 spans 16 residues. CDR1 is SGHNT, CDR2 YYREEE, per germline (reference sequence). The CDR3 loop is CASSLDPGGYGTEAFF. CDR3 DNA: TGTGCCAGCAGCTTGGATCCAGGGGGCTACGGCACTGAAGCTTTCTTT.

The chain couples TRBV10-3 to TRBJ2-1, with TRBD1 matching over 8 bases. Trimming removed 6 bases from V and 6 bases from J; junction bases left unmatched: 4. This CDR3 is built from 13 residues. CDR1 and CDR2 (germline): ENHRY, SYGVKD. The CDR3: CAISGQGSNEQFF. CDR3 nucleotide sequence: TGTGCCATCAGCGGACAGGGTAGCAATGAGCAGTTCTTC.

The chain has TRBV6-1 and TRBJ2-1, with 9 bases identical to TRBD1. Trimming at V came to 1 base and at J to 8 bases, leaving 6 bases not matched to a gene. CDR1 MNHNS and CDR2 SASEGT come from the germline V gene. There are 15 residues in the CDR3. CDR3 nucleotide sequence: TGTGCCAGCAGTGAAGTACAGGGGGCGATCGATGAGCAGTTCTTC. This gives the protein CASSEVQGAIDEQFF.

The chain is built from TRBV5-1 and TRBJ2-1; tentative D call: TRBD1 (6 bases). Germline V CDR1 and CDR2: SGHRS, YFSETQ. V was cut by 6 bases and J by 7 bases, with 17 bases left in between. CDR3 length: 14 amino acids. CDR3 in DNA: TGCGCCAGCAACTCTGCAGGGGCACGAAATGAGCAGTTCTTC. Translating gives CASNSAGARNEQFF.

About this clone: Other DNA sequences within the sample encode an identical CDR3. The V and J genes are TRBV4-2 and TRBJ1-1; 11 nucleotides match TRBD1. The CDR3 runs to 13 residues. The germline gives CDR1 LGHNA, CDR2 YNFKEQ. The J segment lost 5 bases and the V segment lost 10 bases, leaving 6 bases of the junction unmatched. The CDR3 DNA reads as TGTGCCACCGGACAGGGGGCGCGTACTGAAGCTTTCTTT. Amino acids: CATGQGARTEAFF.

This chain uses TRBV27 with TRBJ2-7; D may be TRBD1 (5 bases). CDR3 size: 13 residues. The V end lost 7 bases, the J end lost 2 bases, and 12 bases lay between the germline ends. From germline, CDR1 is MNHEY and CDR2 SMNVEV (reference sequence). This CDR3 is CASMATEAYEQYF. The CDR3 region has the DNA TGTGCCAGCATGGCGACAGAAGCCTACGAGCAGTACTTC.

The V call is TRBV12-5, the J call TRBJ2-5; 12 nucleotides agree with TRBD2. The junction had 5 bases not matched to a gene; V was cut back by 7 bases and J by 2 bases. The CDR3 extends over 15 amino acids. The V gene's germline CDR1 is LGHNT and CDR2 FRNRAP. CDR3: CASATGLAGQETQYF. In nucleotides, the CDR3 is TGTGCTAGTGCCACGGGACTAGCGGGTCAAGAGACCCAGTACTTC.

This clone was seen ten or more times. This rearrangement joins TRBV6-5 to TRBJ1-6; D ambiguous. The CDR3 contains 14 residues. V was trimmed by 6 bases and J by 0 bases, leaving 6 bases between them. Germline loops: CDR1 MNHEY, CDR2 SVGAGI. The CDR3: CASSPFSYNSPLHF. The CDR3 bases are TGTGCCAGCAGCCCCTTCTCCTATAATTCACCCCTCCACTTT.

The gene calls are TRBV10-1 and TRBJ1-5; D not certain. This CDR3 spans 15 amino acids. V dropped 2 bases and J dropped 4 bases, with 12 bases sitting between them. Germline loops: CDR1 WNHNN, CDR2 SYGVQD (reference sequence). The CDR3, as DNA: TGCGCCAGCAGTGAGAACTTCCCGGAGAATCAGCCCCAGCATTTT. It yields the protein CASSENFPENQPQHF.